Presented here are 10 T cell receptor beta chains from one specimen sequenced in a study of T cell clones after liver transplantation. The method was immunoSEQ multiplex PCR; TCRdb's version includes in-frame clones alone and lacks a portion of them. The table lists around 100,000 clones, around 84% of them singletons. Material: CD4+ T cells from blood, obtained 47 months after liver transplant. The receptors originated from a human patient who received a liver transplant. Some of these T cells may belong to the graft donor.

The chain employs TRBV19 and TRBJ2-7; weak D call: TRBD2 (7 bases). Germline values: CDR1 LNHDA, CDR2 SQIVND (reference sequence). V shed 8 bases and J shed 4 bases, with 15 bases lying between them. The CDR3 consists of 13 residues. CDR3 sequence: CASCAGARYEQYF. Here the CDR3 DNA reads TGTGCCAGTTGCGCGGGGGCAAGGTACGAGCAGTACTTC.

The genes are TRBV28 and TRBJ2-7, with a possible D match to TRBD2 (6 bases). V was trimmed by 8 bases and J by 5 bases, leaving 16 bases between them. This CDR3 spans 13 amino acids. Germline V gene sequence: CDR1 MDHEN, CDR2 SYDVKM. CDR3 loop: CASLAGLAHEQYF. In nucleotides, the CDR3 is TGTGCCAGCCTGGCGGGGTTGGCCCACGAGCAGTACTTC.

The genes are TRBV15 and TRBJ2-5; D may be TRBD2 (6 bases). CDR1 is LNHNV and CDR2 is YYDKDF in the germline V gene (reference sequence). The CDR3 consists of 16 residues. Deletions cut 5 bases from V and 5 bases from J, with 21 bases between. CDR3: CATSQEPGLMTETQYF. CDR3 DNA: TGTGCCACCAGCCAAGAACCGGGACTCATGACGGAGACCCAGTACTTC.

Judged by abundance, this clone is medium-sized. V usage is TRBV6-1 and J usage is TRBJ1-1, with D unclear. V was trimmed by 5 bases and J by 1 base, leaving 8 bases between them. The CDR3 runs to 13 residues. Germline V gene sequence: CDR1 MNHNS, CDR2 SASEGT. CDR3 in DNA: TGTGCCAGCAGTTCATCCGGGAACACTGAAGCTTTCTTT. Translating it yields CASSSSGNTEAFF.

J is TRBJ1-2 and V is TRBV6-5; no clear D gene. CDR1 is MNHEY and CDR2 is SVGAGI in the germline V gene. Trimming stripped 7 bases from V and 5 bases from J, with 17 bases between. The CDR3 is 14 residues long. CDR3 bases: TGTGCCAGCACCCCCGGGCCGCAGACGTATGGCTACACCTTC. It is translated as CASTPGPQTYGYTF.

The chain uses TRBV5-4 and TRBJ1-1; D gene ambiguous. V lost 0 bases and J lost 11, with 14 bases in between. Germline V gene data show CDR1 as SGHNT and CDR2 as YYREEE (reference sequence). This CDR3 contains 13 residues. For the CDR3, the DNA is TGTGCCAGCAGCTTGGATAGCTCCCAATGGGCTTTCTTT. Its translation is CASSLDSSQWAFF.

The rearrangement links TRBV9 to TRBJ2-7; D ambiguous. The germline CDR1 and CDR2 sequences are SGDLS and YYNGEE. The CDR3 has 15 amino acids. V was trimmed by 0 bases and J by 0 bases, leaving 10 bases between them. This CDR3 is CASSVGPGDSYEQYF. DNA of the CDR3: TGTGCCAGCAGCGTAGGCCCCGGAGACTCCTACGAGCAGTACTTC.

This clone was observed once. The chain has TRBV9 and TRBJ1-2, with 10 bases identical to TRBD1. V gave up 2 bases and J gave up 1 base; unmatched junction bases: 8. This CDR3 is built from 17 residues. Germline V gives CDR1 SGDLS, CDR2 YYNGEE. This chain's CDR3 is CASSVSGQGWGNYGYTF. DNA for the CDR3: TGTGCCAGCAGCGTCTCGGGACAGGGGTGGGGTAACTATGGCTACACCTTC.

The V gene is TRBV7-2, the J gene TRBJ1-4; D remains unclear. The V end lost 5 bases, the J end lost 7 bases, and 17 bases lay between the germline ends. CDR3 length: 15 residues. Germline V gene data show CDR1 as SGHTA and CDR2 as FQGNSA. CDR3 amino acids: CASSPRTGGGEKLFF. The CDR3 nucleotides read TGTGCCAGCAGCCCACGGACGGGAGGCGGTGAAAAACTGTTTTTT. Based on the CDR3 plus reference TRBV7-2 and TRBJ1-4, the full variable domain is GAGVSQSPSNKVTEKGKDVELRCDPISGHTALYWYRQSLGQGLEFLIYFQGNSAPDKSGLPSDRFSAERTGGSVSTLTIQRTQQEDSAVYLCASSPRTGGGEKLFFGSGTQLSVL.

The chain combines TRBV9 with TRBJ1-1; D unclear. The germline V gene encodes CDR1 SGDLS and CDR2 YYNGEE. CDR3 length equals 15 residues. With 0 bases removed from V and 1 base from J, the gap between germline ends came to 10 bases. The CDR3, as DNA: TGTGCCAGCAGCGTAGTGGGCAAACCGAACACTGAAGCTTTCTTT. Amino acid sequence: CASSVVGKPNTEAFF.